This TCR beta chain originates from a study of cytomegalovirus exposure and HLA in healthy donors. Notes on the study in general: Data from an earlier analysis indicated that most TCR beta V segments were productive either about 87% or about 30% of the time. Analyzed later, most CMV-associated TCR beta chains appeared HLA-restricted. The study recorded 160 or so TCR beta chains that were cytomegalovirus-associated.

The CDR3 has 15 residues. CDR1 and CDR2 from the germline V gene are SGHTA and FQGNSA. The V end was cut by 0 bases, the J end by 7 bases, with 15 bases between. PCR was performed using 60 Vbeta and 13 Jbeta primers. Sequencing used immunoSEQ multiplex PCR; TCRdb keeps in-frame clones, though not all of them. The profile shows approximately 200,000 clones, around 81% of them singletons. A note on this clone: Its antigen is undetermined.

Sequenced sample: PBMCs. The clonotype was recovered from a woman under 30 in good health and CMV-seropositive. The chain joins TRBV7-2 to TRBJ1-1; unclear D gene. The CDR3 protein is CASSLAINSHLEAFF. The CDR3 DNA follows: TGTGCCAGCAGCTTAGCTATAAACAGCCACCTTGAAGCTTTCTTT.